A selection of T cell receptor beta chains follows, all from one sample in a study of blood T cell repertoires in COVID-19. Clones were read by immunoSEQ multiplex PCR, and TCRdb kept only the in-frame ones, dropping some. Counted here are 250,000 to 350,000 clones, just under 85% occurring once; the ten biggest clones make up approximately 4.1%. Material: peripheral blood. All receptors come from a woman aged 45-60 years with active or convalescent COVID-19. Both conserved end residues are part of each CDR3. The order of the fields is V gene, J gene, clone size, D gene, CDR3 DNA, CDR3 protein. A D gene is named only where the DNA matches it firmly. Some rows have no size entry. The others give once, few or many, or a class for an expanded clone.

TRBV30	TRBJ1-2	.	.	TGTGCCTGGAGCTCGGAGCAGTCTCCTGGCTACACCTTC	CAWSSEQSPGYTF
TRBV6-1	TRBJ2-7	.	TRBD1	TGTGCCAGCAGTGAAGACCCGGACAGGGCCTACTACTTC	CASSEDPDRAYYF
TRBV5-1	TRBJ1-1	.	.	TGCGCCAGCAGCCGGGCGGGGGACACTGAAGCTTTCTTT	CASSRAGDTEAFF
TRBV6-5	TRBJ1-1	.	TRBD1	TGTGCCAGCAGCAGACAGGGGGCAGCGAACACTGAAGCTTTCTTT	CASSRQGAANTEAFF
TRBV9	TRBJ2-7	.	.	TGTGCCAGCAGCGTATCCCCGGTGGACGAGCAGTACTTC	CASSVSPVDEQYF
TRBV20-1	TRBJ1-2	.	.	TGCAGTGCTAGTAGGAGGGCTCTACGATATGGCTACACCTTC	CSASRRALRYGYTF
TRBV12-3/TRBV12-4	TRBJ1-2	few	.	TGTGCCAGCAGTCCCTCCGCGGGGTATGGCTACACCTTC	CASSPSAGYGYTF
TRBV9	TRBJ1-4	.	.	TGTGCCAGCAGCGTAGACCCCCCGGGTGGTGTTGGGGAAAAACTGTTTTTT	CASSVDPPGGVGEKLFF
TRBV5-1	TRBJ2-7	.	TRBD2	TGCGCCAGCAGTTGGACTAGCGGGGCCAACTACGAGCAGTACTTC	CASSWTSGANYEQYF
TRBV9	TRBJ1-1	.	.	TGTGCCAGCAGCGAGGGGCAAACGAACACTGAAGCTTTCTTT	CASSEGQTNTEAFF
TRBV5-1	TRBJ1-6	.	.	TGCGCCAGCAGCCCGGGACATCATAATTCACCCCTCCACTTT	CASSPGHHNSPLHF
TRBV10-2	TRBJ2-1	.	TRBD1	TGCGCCAGCAGTGTTTCGGGACAGGGGGCCTACAATGAGCAGTTCTTC	CASSVSGQGAYNEQFF
TRBV6-2/TRBV6-3	TRBJ2-7	.	.	TGTGCCAGCAGCCATAGTCGCGAGCAGTACTTC	CASSHSREQYF
TRBV29-1	TRBJ2-1	.	TRBD2	TGCAGCGTTGAAGTCGGTTTGTGGGAGGGGACCTACAATGAGCAGTTCTTC	CSVEVGLWEGTYNEQFF
TRBV28	TRBJ1-6	.	TRBD1	TGTGCCAGTCAACGGGACAGAAATTCACCCCTCCACTTT	CASQRDRNSPLHF
TRBV6-1	TRBJ2-5	.	.	TGTGCCAGCAGTGAAGCGGCCGGGACAACCGTTTTAGAGACCCAGTACTTC	CASSEAAGTTVLETQYF
TRBV4-1	TRBJ1-2	.	.	TGCGCCAGCAGCCAAGGACAGACCTTTTCTAACTATGGCTACACCTTC	CASSQGQTFSNYGYTF
TRBV6-5	TRBJ2-6	.	.	TGTGCCAGCAACCCGACTAAGCATGGGGCCAACGTCCTGACTTTC	CASNPTKHGANVLTF
TRBV6-1	TRBJ2-7	few	.	TGTGCCAGCAGTGAAAGTCCGGCCTACGAGCAGTACTTC	CASSESPAYEQYF